A single sample is the source of the 8 T cell receptor beta chains below, sequenced in a study of CD8 T cells in ankylosing spondylitis. These receptors' antigens are unknown. TCRdb independently ran MiXCR on the 5' RACE reads; one entry per CDR3 protein. The sample consists of some 840,000 distinct CDR3 sequences, about 12% of them appearing once. Study-wide results and limits: Characteristic of ankylosing spondylitis blood, it appeared, was a TCR beta motif comprising several highly homologous variants.

What was sequenced was blood, either unsorted or a sorted T cell fraction (not recorded which). The receptors were gathered from a male donor with ankylosing spondylitis.

This clonotype was detected only a few times. The gene calls are TRBV12-3 or TRBV12-4 and TRBJ1-2; D gene unclear. Trimming cost V 7 bases and J 2 bases, with 8 bases left between them. The CDR3 has 12 residues. The CDR3 reads CASIGRNYGYTF. The CDR3 DNA follows: TGTGCCAGCATAGGTCGAAACTATGGCTACACCTTC.

The table lists this clonotype with a few counts. The V call is TRBV10-2, the J call TRBJ2-3, with D tentatively TRBD1 (5 bases). V was cut by 3 bases and J by 4 bases, with 17 bases left in between. Per the germline V gene, CDR1 is WSHSY and CDR2 is SAAADI. The CDR3 is 16 amino acids. The CDR3 loop is CASSEGVLGMADTQYF. The CDR3 DNA follows: TGCGCCAGCAGTGAAGGGGTCTTGGGGATGGCAGATACGCAGTATTTT.

This clonotype occurred many times. The junction and the germline gene differ at one end; a read error may be behind it. This chain links TRBV7-7 with TRBJ2-5; 7 positions match TRBD2. The CDR3 runs 13 residues. From germline, CDR1 is SSHAT and CDR2 FNYEAQ (reference sequence). CDR3 nucleotides: TGTGCTAGCAGCTCCCAGCGGGGAGAGACCCAGTACTTC. Its protein is CASSSQRGETQYF.

The chain couples TRBV4-1 to TRBJ2-1, with TRBD1 matching 9 bases. CDR3 length: 22 amino acids. CDR1 MGHRA and CDR2 YSYEKL come from the germline V gene. V was pared by 1 base and J by 5 bases, with 24 bases of the junction left unmatched. In nucleotides, the CDR3 is TGCGCCAGCAGCCAAGTCATTTTTTTTCAGGACAGGGGACCTTCAACGGACAATGAGCAGTTCTTC. It is translated as CASSQVIFFQDRGPSTDNEQFF.

This clonotype was picked up a small number of times. J is TRBJ2-7 and V is TRBV20-1, with D perhaps TRBD2 (5 bases). Trimming cost V 0 bases and J 2 bases, with 14 bases left between them. The V gene's germline CDR1 is DFQATT and CDR2 SNEGSKA (reference sequence). The CDR3 length is 15 residues. The CDR3 DNA follows: TGCAGTGCTAGAGATCAGGCGGGCTTCACCTACGAGCAGTACTTC. Translation: CSARDQAGFTYEQYF.

In its sample, this clonotype was seen many times. The chain joins TRBV4-2 to TRBJ2-1, with D hard to call. CDR1 is LGHNA, CDR2 YNFKEQ, per germline. With 1 base removed from V and 10 bases from J, the gap between germline ends came to 11 bases. The CDR3 length is 13 residues. CDR3 in DNA: TGTGCCAGCAGCCAAGCTCCTGGACGAGAGCAGTTCTTC. It is translated as CASSQAPGREQFF.

The chain carries TRBV28 and TRBJ2-7, with unresolved D. The CDR3 is 11 amino acids. In germline, CDR1 is MDHEN, CDR2 SYDVKM. Trimming took off 8 bases at V and 4 bases at J, with 9 bases between the two ends. The CDR3 sequence: CASGVLYEQYF. The CDR3 DNA reads TGTGCCAGCGGAGTACTTTACGAGCAGTACTTC.

This clonotype was recorded at least ten times. V and J are TRBV5-1 and TRBJ2-3; TRBD1 might be the D (6 bases). The germline CDR1 and CDR2 sequences are SGHRS and YFSETQ. Deletions cut 4 bases from V and 0 bases from J, with 9 bases between. The CDR3 spans 14 residues. CDR3: CASSQGQSTDTQYF. CDR3 DNA sequence: TGCGCCAGCAGCCAAGGACAGAGCACAGATACGCAGTATTTT.